The next 22 T cell receptor beta chains were all read from a single sample in a study of CD8 T cells in Susac syndrome. An input of roughly 0.5 to 1 ug of RNA was subjected to reverse transcription using random hexamers. TCRdb recomputed calls from the immunoSEQ multiplex PCR reads with MiXCR, one row per CDR3 protein. Altogether about 150,000 distinct CDR3 sequences are present, 85% to 95% being singletons, with the ten largest covering approximately 0.17%. The sequenced sample consisted of CD8+ T cells from PBMCs. The receptor set was obtained from a human donor with Susac syndrome.

The chain links TRBV28 to TRBJ1-2, with no clear D. Germline values: CDR1 MDHEN, CDR2 SYDVKM. Trimming pared 3 bases from V and 3 bases from J, leaving 8 bases between. The CDR3 runs to 13 residues. For the CDR3, the DNA is TGTGCCAGCAGTTTCCTGAGGGACTATGGCTACACCTTC. It codes for CASSFLRDYGYTF.

V gene TRBV29-1 combines with J gene TRBJ1-1; possibly TRBD1 for D (6 bases). The V and J ends lost 6 bases and 1 base respectively, with 9 bases between them. This CDR3 region has 12 residues. Per germline, CDR1 SQVTM and CDR2 ANQGSEA. The CDR3: CSVDSQNTEAFF. As DNA, the CDR3 is TGCAGCGTGGACAGTCAGAACACTGAAGCTTTCTTT.

V and J are TRBV25-1 and TRBJ2-2; no definite D call. Per germline, CDR1 MGHDK and CDR2 SYGVNS. V lost 11 bases and J lost 6, with 10 bases in between. This CDR3 is built from 11 residues. This chain's CDR3 is CACQRSGELFF. DNA of the CDR3: TGTGCCTGCCAGAGGTCCGGGGAGCTGTTTTTT. Based on the CDR3 plus reference TRBV25-1 and TRBJ2-2, the full variable domain is EADIYQTPRYLVIGTGKKITLECSQTMGHDKMYWYQQDPGMELHLIHYSYGVNSTEKGDLSSESTVSRIRTEHFPLTLESARPSHTSQYLCACQRSGELFFGEGSRLTVL.

CDR3 region: CASGLGGPQHF. CDR3 coding DNA: TGTGCCAGCGGGCTTGGTGGGCCCCAGCATTTT. The chain has TRBV12-3 or TRBV12-4 and TRBJ1-5; D ambiguous. The CDR3 length is 11 residues. V was pared by 8 bases and J by 9 bases, with 11 bases between.

The chain links TRBV27 to TRBJ2-3; D may be TRBD2 (6 bases). Trimming removed 9 bases at V and 1 base at J, with 11 bases between. Looked up from germline, CDR1 is MNHEY and CDR2 is SMNVEV (reference sequence). The CDR3 consists of 13 residues. CDR3 in DNA: TGTGCCAGTGGGGACTTAGGCACAGATACGCAGTATTTT. Amino acid sequence: CASGDLGTDTQYF.

Written as DNA, the CDR3 is TGTGCCAGCAGCTCTCCTCCGGGAGGGCAGAGAGAGCAGTACTTC. It is translated as CASSSPPGGQREQYF. This chain connects TRBV6-2 or TRBV6-3 to TRBJ2-7; 8 bases fit TRBD2. This CDR3 has 15 residues. Germline CDR1 and CDR2: MNHEY and SVGEGT. Trimming cost V 6 bases and J 7 bases; bases outside gene matches: 14.

The count of this clonotype is one. The chain couples TRBV24-1 to TRBJ2-5; D is perhaps TRBD1 (6 bases). CDR3 size: 14 residues. V was pared by 2 bases and J by 2 bases, with 8 bases between. Germline assignment: CDR1 KGHDR and CDR2 SFDVKD. CDR3 loop: CATSDSQGQETQYF. The CDR3 DNA reads as TGTGCCACCAGTGATTCCCAGGGGCAAGAGACCCAGTACTTC.

The chain recombines TRBV29-1 with TRBJ2-2; D may be TRBD2 (6 bases). Deletions cut 6 bases from V and 5 bases from J, with 19 bases between. The CDR3 has 15 amino acids. Germline CDR1 and CDR2: SQVTM and ANQGSEA. For the CDR3, the DNA is TGCAGCGTCGCCAGAAGGGGCGGGGAGACCGGGGAGCTGTTTTTT. Protein sequence: CSVARRGGETGELFF.

V and J are TRBV7-9 and TRBJ1-1; 9 bases match TRBD1. The J segment lost 2 bases and the V segment lost 6 bases, leaving 7 bases of the junction unmatched. Germline V gene data show CDR1 as SEHNR and CDR2 as FQNEAQ (reference sequence). CDR3 size: 15 residues. For the CDR3, the DNA is TGTGCCAGCAGGCCGGACAGGGGAAAAAACACTGAAGCTTTCTTT. This translates into CASRPDRGKNTEAFF. The full variable domain, completed using reference TRBV7-9 and TRBJ1-1, is DTGVSQNPRHKITKRGQNVTFRCDPISEHNRLYWYRQTLGQGPEFLTYFQNEAQLEKSRLLSDRFSAERPKGSFSTLEIQRTEQGDSAMYLCASRPDRGKNTEAFFGQGTRLTVV.

V gene TRBV30 combines with J gene TRBJ1-3; no clear D. Germline V CDR1 and CDR2: GTSNPN, SVGIG (reference sequence). V was clipped by 4 bases and J by 0 bases, with 7 bases between them. There are 13 residues in the CDR3. CDR3 in amino acids: CAWNFGSGNTIYF. DNA of the CDR3: TGTGCCTGGAACTTTGGCTCTGGAAACACCATATATTTT. The full variable domain, rest sourced from reference TRBV30 and TRBJ1-3, is SQTIHQWPATLVQPVGSPLSLECTVEGTSNPNLYWYRQAAGRGLQLLFYSVGIGQISSEVPQNLSASRPQDRQFILSSKKLLLSDSGFYLCAWNFGSGNTIYFGEGSWLTVV.

This clonotype has just a few counts. The rearrangement uses TRBV7-9 and TRBJ2-7; 9 bases map to TRBD1. Germline V CDR1 and CDR2: SEHNR, FQNEAQ (reference sequence). The CDR3 has 13 residues. V trimming: 9 bases; J trimming: 3 bases; junction bases outside the gene matches: 6. CDR3 loop: CASTPGQGYEQYF. DNA for the CDR3: TGTGCCAGTACGCCGGGACAGGGCTACGAGCAGTACTTC.

This rearrangement joins TRBV5-1 to TRBJ2-1; 7 bases align to TRBD1. Germline CDR1 reads SGHRS; CDR2 reads YFSETQ. The trim removed 4 bases at V and 0 bases at J, leaving 7 bases unmatched. The CDR3 is 16 amino acids. CDR3 sequence: CASSIKGGISYNEQFF. Here the CDR3 DNA reads TGCGCCAGCAGCATAAAAGGGGGCATCTCCTACAATGAGCAGTTCTTC.

V gene TRBV7-9 combines with J gene TRBJ2-1; 7 bases map to TRBD1. J lost 4 bases, V lost 6 bases, and 6 bases had no gene match. CDR1 and CDR2 (germline): SEHNR, FQNEAQ (reference sequence). The CDR3 length is 14 residues. For the CDR3, the DNA is TGTGCCAGCAGACCCCGGGACAGATACAATGAGCAGTTCTTC. This translates into CASRPRDRYNEQFF.

The CDR3 DNA reads TGTGCCAGCAGCCAAGAATCACCTGGGAGCAATCAGCCCCAGCATTTT. Translating it yields CASSQESPGSNQPQHF. V and J are TRBV3-1 and TRBJ1-5; no clear D. Germline assignment: CDR1 LGHDT and CDR2 YNNKEL (reference sequence). The ends were cut back, 0 bases at V and 1 base at J, with 10 bases in the middle. This CDR3 is 16 amino acids long.

The chain has TRBV5-6 and TRBJ1-1; D remains ambiguous. The V and J ends lost 4 bases and 0 bases respectively, with 13 bases between them. CDR1 is SGHDT, CDR2 YYEEEE, per germline. This CDR3 has 15 amino acids. The chain's CDR3 is CASSTGGQMNTEAFF. The CDR3, as DNA: TGTGCCAGCAGCACGGGTGGGCAGATGAACACTGAAGCTTTCTTT. Filled out from reference TRBV5-6 and TRBJ1-1, the complete variable domain reads DAGVTQSPTHLIKTRGQQVTLRCSPKSGHDTVSWYQQALGQGPQFIFQYYEEEERQRGNFPDRFSGHQFPNYSSELNVNALLLGDSALYLCASSTGGQMNTEAFFGQGTRLTVV.

The rearrangement uses TRBV5-6 and TRBJ2-5; 11 bases align to TRBD1. The ends lost 4 bases at V and 1 base at J; junction bases unmatched: 3. The CDR3 loop spans 15 amino acids. Germline V gives CDR1 SGHDT, CDR2 YYEEEE. CDR3 in amino acids: CASSAGQGAQETQYF. In DNA form, the CDR3 reads TGTGCCAGCAGCGCCGGACAGGGGGCCCAAGAGACCCAGTACTTC.

This chain uses TRBV27 with TRBJ1-1; D ambiguous. Trimming left V 6 bases short and J 1 base short, with 15 bases between. Germline lookup yields CDR1 MNHEY and CDR2 SMNVEV (reference sequence). This CDR3 comprises 15 residues. DNA for the CDR3: TGTGCCAGCAGCTCCCAGGATAGATGGAACACTGAAGCTTTCTTT. It translates to CASSSQDRWNTEAFF.

This clonotype was seen a single time. V is TRBV15 and J is TRBJ2-7; D gene ambiguous. The germline V gene has CDR1 LNHNV and CDR2 YYDKDF (reference sequence). Trimming took off 8 bases at V and 6 bases at J, with 8 bases between the two ends. The CDR3 has 10 residues. The CDR3 coding sequence is TGTGCCACCCCCATTTGCGAGCAGTACTTC. Translation gives CATPICEQYF. The variable domain in full, with the rest retrieved from reference TRBV15 and TRBJ2-7, is DAMVIQNPRYQVTQFGKPVTLSCSQTLNHNVMYWYQQKSSQAPKLLFHYYDKDFNNEADTPDNFQSRRPNTSFCFLDIRSPGLGDTAMYLCATPICEQYFGPGTRLTVT.

The chain has TRBV12-3 or TRBV12-4 and TRBJ2-7; 8 bases are a match to TRBD2. The CDR3 runs to 16 residues. The junction had 7 bases not matched to a gene; V was cut back by 3 bases and J by 0 bases. The CDR3 sequence is CASSFGLAESSYEQYF. The CDR3 DNA sequence: TGTGCCAGCAGTTTCGGACTAGCTGAAAGCTCCTACGAGCAGTACTTC.

A note on this clonotype: An end of the junction differs from the germline gene, which may be a read error. The gene calls are TRBV20-1 and TRBJ2-1; D remains ambiguous. The CDR3 totals 11 residues. The germline gives CDR1 DFQATT, CDR2 SNEGSKA (reference sequence). CDR3 DNA: TGCAGTGCTGGTTGGTACAATGAGCAGCTCTTC. Translating gives CSAGWYNEQLF.

V and J are TRBV24-1 and TRBJ2-5; unclear D gene. This CDR3 contains 12 residues. Deletions cut 3 bases from V and 4 bases from J, with 5 bases between. Germline CDR1 and CDR2: KGHDR and SFDVKD. CDR3 loop: CATSDPTETQYF. The CDR3 bases are TGTGCCACCAGTGATCCCACAGAGACCCAGTACTTC.

This chain uses TRBV4-1 with TRBJ2-7, with 8 bases matching TRBD1. Trimming removed 2 bases from V and 3 bases from J; junction bases left unmatched: 6. The germline gives CDR1 MGHRA, CDR2 YSYEKL. CDR3 length: 15 amino acids. CDR3 protein: CASSQPGQVHYEQYF. The CDR3 region has the DNA TGCGCCAGCAGCCAACCGGGACAGGTCCACTACGAGCAGTACTTC.